The subject of this entry is one TCR beta chain. Its matching antigen is unknown. At the DNA level, this CDR3 is encoded by other sequences in the same sample as well. The data were obtained in a study of shared clonotypes between healthy human individuals. This was a deep-level run. Using immunoSEQ multiplex PCR, the repertoire was profiled, and TCRdb retains in-frame clones only, with some absent. Here the sample spans about 2.3 million clones, under 95% being singletons. Caucasian adults living in Nashville, Tennessee, provided all samples. Broader study findings: Genetic and exposure-history diversity was limited by the few donors.

This CDR3 has 12 residues. V shed 5 bases and J shed 2 bases, with 1 base lying between them. The germline V gene encodes CDR1 SGHTA and CDR2 FQGTGA. The receptor was isolated from a young man in good health. Some clones in this sample may be carry-over from other donors' samples. The chain has TRBV7-3 and TRBJ2-6; D not certain. Material for sequencing was naive CD4+ T cells from PBMCs. Subset described: CD45RA+ positively selected. The CDR3 loop reads CASSPGANVLTF. DNA for the CDR3: TGTGCCAGCAGCCCTGGGGCCAACGTCCTGACTTTC.